This entry concerns a single T cell receptor (beta chain). There are 13 residues in the CDR3. Trimming shortened V by 0 bases and J by 11 bases, and 13 bases separated the two germline ends. Per the germline V gene, CDR1 is MGHRA and CDR2 is YSYEKL. This entry comes from a study of blood T cell repertoires in COVID-19. Study-level information: Both acute and convalescent COVID-19 samples were obtained from the United States, Italy and Spain. The analysed material was cDNA or gDNA that came from T cells, B-cell-depleted T cells, or PBMCs.

Participants' own reports of clinical history determined their cohort assignment. Source study methods: Estimated nucleated cell counts came from reference gene primer amplification. The data were produced by immunoSEQ multiplex PCR, yet TCRdb's version contains in-frame clones alone and is incomplete. V, J and clone size are those of that table, while D and trimming were read from the DNA. This sample yields about 200,000 clones, of which about 90% are seen a single time; around 8.9% belongs to the top ten. Sequenced sample: PBMCs or T cells enriched from blood (not recorded which). The sequence derives from a woman younger than 35 who had recovered from COVID-19. This chain joins TRBV4-1 and TRBJ1-1; the D gene is possibly TRBD1 (5 bases). DNA of the CDR3: TGCGCCAGCAGCCAAGATCCTCGGCAGGGCGCTTTCTTT. Its protein is CASSQDPRQGAFF.